This TCR beta chain was identified in a study of T cell responses to AZD1222 COVID-19 vaccine. Profiled with immunoSEQ multiplex PCR; TCRdb holds only in-frame clones, not every one. In the table there are about 180,000 clones, 85% to 95% of which are singletons. Turning to this clone: Its antigen is unidentified.

Regarding the study as a whole: It was only after the peak T cell response that any repertoires were sampled.

Trimming took off 1 base at V and 5 bases at J, with 18 bases between the two ends. The CDR3 consists of 17 residues. Per the germline V gene, CDR1 is SGDLS and CDR2 is YYNGEE. V usage is TRBV9 and J usage is TRBJ2-2; maybe TRBD1 (5 bases). The source is an adult who received the AZD1222 COVID-19 vaccine. The sequences come from peripheral blood, collected 28 days after the second AZD1222 dose. DNA for the CDR3: TGTGCCAGCAGCGTATATGACAGATCGGTGATTACCGGGGAGCTGTTTTTT. Amino acid sequence: CASSVYDRSVITGELFF.